This T cell receptor (beta chain) was identified in a study of T cells in Graves' hyperthyroidism and ophthalmopathy. The CDR3 has 14 amino acids. Germline-derived CDR1 and CDR2 are SGHTS and YDEGEE. V shed 4 bases, J shed 6 bases, and the junction held 4 bases outside the gene matches. It was RNA transcripts that yielded the amplified TCR beta CDR3 regions. First-round RT-PCR of the TCR CDR3 relied on the HTBI primer set. TCRdb used MiXCR to reprocess the multiplex PCR reads, holding one entry per CDR3 protein. The sample contains approximately 490,000 distinct CDR3 sequences, approximately 23% of which appear only once.

The sample was blood. The chain is built from TRBV5-8 and TRBJ2-3, with 11 bases aligning to TRBD2. This receptor was obtained from a woman between 65 and 79 years old with Graves' ophthalmopathy. This chain's CDR3 is CASSISGRDDTQYF. CDR3 nucleotides: TGTGCCAGCAGCATTAGCGGGAGGGACGATACGCAGTATTTT.